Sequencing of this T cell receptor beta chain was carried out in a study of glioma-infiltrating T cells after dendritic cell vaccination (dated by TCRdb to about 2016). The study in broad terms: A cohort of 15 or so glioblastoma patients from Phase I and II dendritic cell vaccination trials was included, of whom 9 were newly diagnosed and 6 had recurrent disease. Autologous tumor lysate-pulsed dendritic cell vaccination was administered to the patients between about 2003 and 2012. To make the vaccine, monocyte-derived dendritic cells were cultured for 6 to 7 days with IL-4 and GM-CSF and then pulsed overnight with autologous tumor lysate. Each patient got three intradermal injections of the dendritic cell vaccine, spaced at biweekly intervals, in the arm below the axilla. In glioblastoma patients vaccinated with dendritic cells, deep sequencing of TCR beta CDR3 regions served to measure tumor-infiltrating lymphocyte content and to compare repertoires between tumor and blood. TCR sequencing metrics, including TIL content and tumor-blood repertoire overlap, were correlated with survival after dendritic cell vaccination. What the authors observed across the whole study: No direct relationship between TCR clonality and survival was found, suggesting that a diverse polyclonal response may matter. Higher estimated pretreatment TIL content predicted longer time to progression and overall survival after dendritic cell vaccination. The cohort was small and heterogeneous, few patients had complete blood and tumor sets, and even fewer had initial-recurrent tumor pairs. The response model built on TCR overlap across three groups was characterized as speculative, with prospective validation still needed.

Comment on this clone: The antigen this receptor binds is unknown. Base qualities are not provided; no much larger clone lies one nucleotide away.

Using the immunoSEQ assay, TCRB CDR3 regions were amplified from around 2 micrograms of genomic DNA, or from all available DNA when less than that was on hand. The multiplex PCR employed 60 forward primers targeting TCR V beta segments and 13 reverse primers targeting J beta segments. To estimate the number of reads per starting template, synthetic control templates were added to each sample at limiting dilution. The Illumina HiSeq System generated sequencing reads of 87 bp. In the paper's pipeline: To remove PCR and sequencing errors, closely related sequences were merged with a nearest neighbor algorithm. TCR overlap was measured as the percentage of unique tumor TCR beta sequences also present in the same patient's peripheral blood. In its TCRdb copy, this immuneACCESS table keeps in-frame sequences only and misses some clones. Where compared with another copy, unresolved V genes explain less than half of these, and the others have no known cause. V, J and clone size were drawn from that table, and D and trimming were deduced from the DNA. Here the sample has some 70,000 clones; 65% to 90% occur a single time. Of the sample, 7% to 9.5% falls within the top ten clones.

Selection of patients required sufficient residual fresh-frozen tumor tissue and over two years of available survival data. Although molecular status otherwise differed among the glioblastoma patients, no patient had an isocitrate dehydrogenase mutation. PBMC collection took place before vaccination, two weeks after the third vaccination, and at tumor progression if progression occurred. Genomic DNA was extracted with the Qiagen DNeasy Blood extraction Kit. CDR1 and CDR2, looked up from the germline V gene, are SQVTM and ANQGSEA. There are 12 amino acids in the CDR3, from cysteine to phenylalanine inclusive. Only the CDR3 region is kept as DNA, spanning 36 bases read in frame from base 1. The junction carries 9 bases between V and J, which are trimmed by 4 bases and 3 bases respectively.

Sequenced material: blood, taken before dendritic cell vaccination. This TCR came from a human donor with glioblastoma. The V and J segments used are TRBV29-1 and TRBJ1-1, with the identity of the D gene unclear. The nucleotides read TGCAGCGTTGCTACAGCGGACACTGAAGCTTTCTTT. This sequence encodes CSVATADTEAFF.